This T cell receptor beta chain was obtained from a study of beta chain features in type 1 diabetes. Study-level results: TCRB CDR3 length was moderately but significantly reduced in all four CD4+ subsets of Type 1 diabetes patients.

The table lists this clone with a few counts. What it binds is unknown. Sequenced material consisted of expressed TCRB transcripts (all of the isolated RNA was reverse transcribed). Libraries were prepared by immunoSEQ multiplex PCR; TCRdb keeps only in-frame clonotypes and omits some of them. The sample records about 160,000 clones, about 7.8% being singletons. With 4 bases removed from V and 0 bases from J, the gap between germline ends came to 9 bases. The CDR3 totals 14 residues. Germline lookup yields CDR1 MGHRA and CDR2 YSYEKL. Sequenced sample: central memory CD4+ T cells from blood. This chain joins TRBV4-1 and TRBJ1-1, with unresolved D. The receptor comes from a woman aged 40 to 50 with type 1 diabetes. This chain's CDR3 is CASSLAGMNTEAFF. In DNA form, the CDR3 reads TGCGCCAGCAGCCTCGCGGGCATGAACACTGAAGCTTTCTTT.